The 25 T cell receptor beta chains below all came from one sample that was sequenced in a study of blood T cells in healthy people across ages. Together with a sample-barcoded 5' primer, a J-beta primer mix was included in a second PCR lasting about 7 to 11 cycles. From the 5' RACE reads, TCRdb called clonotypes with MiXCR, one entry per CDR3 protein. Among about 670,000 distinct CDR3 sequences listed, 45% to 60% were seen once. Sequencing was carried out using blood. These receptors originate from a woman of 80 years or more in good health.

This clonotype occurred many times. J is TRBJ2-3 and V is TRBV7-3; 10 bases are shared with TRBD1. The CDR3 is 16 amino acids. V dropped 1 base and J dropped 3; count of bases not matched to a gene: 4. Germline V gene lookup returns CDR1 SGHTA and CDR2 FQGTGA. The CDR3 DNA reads TGTGCCAGCAGCTTAATTCCGGGACAGGGGACAGATACGCAGTATTTT. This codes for CASSLIPGQGTDTQYF. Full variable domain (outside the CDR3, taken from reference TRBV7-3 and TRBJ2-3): GAGVSQTPSNKVTEKGKYVELRCDPISGHTALYWYRQSLGQGPEFLIYFQGTGAADDSGLPNDRFFAVRPEGSVSTLKIQRTERGDSAVYLCASSLIPGQGTDTQYFGPGTRLTVL.

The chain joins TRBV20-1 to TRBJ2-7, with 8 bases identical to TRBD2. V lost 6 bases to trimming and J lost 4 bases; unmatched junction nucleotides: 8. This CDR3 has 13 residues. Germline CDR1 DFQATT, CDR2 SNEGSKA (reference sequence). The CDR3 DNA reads TGCAGTGCGACCGGGGGGGCGGCTTACGAGCAGTACTTC. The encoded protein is CSATGGAAYEQYF.

CDR3 protein: CASSLDSEGVTQYF. CDR3 nucleotides: TGCGCCAGCAGCTTGGACAGCGAGGGAGTGACCCAGTACTTC. V and J are TRBV5-1 and TRBJ2-5, with D possibly TRBD2 on 5 matching bases. Germline V gene lookup returns CDR1 SGHRS and CDR2 YFSETQ. V was shortened by 0 bases and J by 7 bases, with 13 bases between the two germline ends. The CDR3 consists of 14 residues.

CDR3 sequence reads: CASRRQEYGYTF. The DNA of the CDR3 is TGTGCCAGCAGGCGACAGGAGTATGGCTACACCTTC. The chain employs TRBV28 and TRBJ1-2, with D possibly TRBD1 on 6 matching bases. The germline gives CDR1 MDHEN, CDR2 SYDVKM. V was trimmed by 6 bases and J by 5 bases, leaving 10 bases between them. This CDR3 region has 12 residues.

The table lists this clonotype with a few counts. The CDR3 DNA is TGTGCCAGCAGTTCTAGGGGTTGGGGCACAGATACGCAGTATTTT. Encoded protein: CASSSRGWGTDTQYF. V usage is TRBV7-2 and J usage is TRBJ2-3, with TRBD1 as a possible D gene (5 bases). The CDR3 is made up of 15 amino acids. Between the trimmed V and J ends, which lost 6 bases and 1 base, there was a span of 14 bases. Germline-derived CDR1 and CDR2 are SGHTA and FQGNSA.

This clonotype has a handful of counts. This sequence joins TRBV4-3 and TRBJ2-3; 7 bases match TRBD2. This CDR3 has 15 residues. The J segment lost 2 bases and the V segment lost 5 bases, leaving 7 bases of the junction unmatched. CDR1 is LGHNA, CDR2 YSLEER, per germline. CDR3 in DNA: TGCGCCAGCAGCTTCCGGGACTATATCACAGATACGCAGTATTTT. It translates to CASSFRDYITDTQYF.

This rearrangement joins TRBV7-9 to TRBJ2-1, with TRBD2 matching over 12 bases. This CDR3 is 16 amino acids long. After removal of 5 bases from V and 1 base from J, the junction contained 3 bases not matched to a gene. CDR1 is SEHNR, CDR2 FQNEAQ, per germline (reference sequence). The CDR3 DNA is TGTGCCAGCAGCAAGACTAGCGGGAGTTCCTACAATGAGCAGTTCTTC. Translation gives CASSKTSGSSYNEQFF.

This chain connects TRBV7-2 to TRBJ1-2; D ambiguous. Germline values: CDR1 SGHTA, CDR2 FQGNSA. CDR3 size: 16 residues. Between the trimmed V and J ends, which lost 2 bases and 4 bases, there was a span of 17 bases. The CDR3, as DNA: TGTGCCAGCAGCTTAAATCCGGCATTCCTTGGCTATGGCTACACCTTC. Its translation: CASSLNPAFLGYGYTF.

CDR3 residues: CSARVAPGQLNSPLHF. DNA of the CDR3: TGCAGTGCTAGGGTGGCGCCGGGACAGCTTAATTCACCCCTCCACTTT. This chain uses TRBV20-1 with TRBJ1-6; 7 bases are a match to TRBD1. This CDR3 is built from 16 residues. Unmatched junction bases numbered 11, after V lost 3 bases and J lost 6 bases. The germline gives CDR1 DFQATT, CDR2 SNEGSKA (reference sequence).

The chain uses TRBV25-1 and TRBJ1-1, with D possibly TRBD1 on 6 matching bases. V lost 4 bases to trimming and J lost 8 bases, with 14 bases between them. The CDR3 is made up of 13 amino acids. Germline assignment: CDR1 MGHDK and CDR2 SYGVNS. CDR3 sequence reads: CASSGWGALEAFF. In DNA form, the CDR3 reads TGTGCCAGCAGTGGATGGGGGGCCCTCGAAGCTTTCTTT.

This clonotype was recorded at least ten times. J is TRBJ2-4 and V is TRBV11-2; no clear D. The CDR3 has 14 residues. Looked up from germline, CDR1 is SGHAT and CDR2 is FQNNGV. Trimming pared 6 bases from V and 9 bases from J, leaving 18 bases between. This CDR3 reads CASSKSPGLVIQYF. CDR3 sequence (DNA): TGTGCCAGCAGTAAATCCCCGGGCTTGGTCATTCAGTACTTC. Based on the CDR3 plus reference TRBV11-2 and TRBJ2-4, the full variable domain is EAGVAQSPRYKIIEKRQSVAFWCNPISGHATLYWYQQILGQGPKLLIQFQNNGVVDDSQLPKDRFSAERLKGVDSTLKIQPAKLEDSAVYLCASSKSPGLVIQYFGAGTRLSVL.

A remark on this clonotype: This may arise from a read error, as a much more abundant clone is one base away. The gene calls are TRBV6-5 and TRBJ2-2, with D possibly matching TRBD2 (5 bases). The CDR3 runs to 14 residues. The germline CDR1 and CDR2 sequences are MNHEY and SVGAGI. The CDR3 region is CASSYSHGTGEMFF. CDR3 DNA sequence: TGTGCCAGCAGTTACTCCCACGGAACCGGGGAGATGTTTTTT.

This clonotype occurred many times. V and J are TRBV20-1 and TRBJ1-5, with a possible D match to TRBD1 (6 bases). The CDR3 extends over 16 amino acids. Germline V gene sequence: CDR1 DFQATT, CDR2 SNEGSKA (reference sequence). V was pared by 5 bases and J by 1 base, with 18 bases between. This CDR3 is CSADRDTVGSNQPQHF. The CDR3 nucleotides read TGCAGTGCTGACCGGGACACCGTAGGCAGCAATCAGCCCCAGCATTTT.

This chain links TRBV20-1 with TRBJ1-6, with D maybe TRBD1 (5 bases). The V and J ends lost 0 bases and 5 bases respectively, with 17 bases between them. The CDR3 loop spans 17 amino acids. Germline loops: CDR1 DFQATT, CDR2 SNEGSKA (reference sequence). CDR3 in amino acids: CSARDHLVGQDNSPLHF. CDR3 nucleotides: TGCAGTGCTAGAGACCACTTAGTCGGACAAGATAATTCACCCCTCCACTTT.

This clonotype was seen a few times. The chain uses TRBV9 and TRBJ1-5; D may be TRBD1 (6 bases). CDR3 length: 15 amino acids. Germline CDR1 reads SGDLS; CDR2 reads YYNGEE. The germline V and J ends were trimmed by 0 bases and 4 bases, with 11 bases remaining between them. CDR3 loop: CASSVAGEINQPQHF. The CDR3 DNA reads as TGTGCCAGCAGCGTAGCAGGGGAGATTAATCAGCCCCAGCATTTT.

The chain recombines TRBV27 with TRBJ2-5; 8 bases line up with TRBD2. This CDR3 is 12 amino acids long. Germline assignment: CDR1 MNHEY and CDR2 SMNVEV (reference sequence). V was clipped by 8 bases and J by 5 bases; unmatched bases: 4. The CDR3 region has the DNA TGTGCCAGCGGTCCGGGAGGGGAGACCCAGTACTTC. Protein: CASGPGGETQYF.

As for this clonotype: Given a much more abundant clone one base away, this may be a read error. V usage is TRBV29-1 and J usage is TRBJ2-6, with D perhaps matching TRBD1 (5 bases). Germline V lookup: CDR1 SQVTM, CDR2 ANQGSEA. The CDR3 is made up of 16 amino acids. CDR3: CSVEDKGRSGANVLNF. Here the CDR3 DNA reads TGCAGCGTTGAAGATAAGGGCCGCTCTGGGGCCAACGTCCTGAATTTC.

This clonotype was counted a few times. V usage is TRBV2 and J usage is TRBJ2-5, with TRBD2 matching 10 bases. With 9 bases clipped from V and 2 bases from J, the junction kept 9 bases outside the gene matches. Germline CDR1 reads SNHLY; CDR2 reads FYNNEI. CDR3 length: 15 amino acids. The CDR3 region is CASARTSGIQETQYF. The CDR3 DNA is TGTGCCAGTGCTAGGACTAGCGGAATTCAAGAGACCCAGTACTTC.

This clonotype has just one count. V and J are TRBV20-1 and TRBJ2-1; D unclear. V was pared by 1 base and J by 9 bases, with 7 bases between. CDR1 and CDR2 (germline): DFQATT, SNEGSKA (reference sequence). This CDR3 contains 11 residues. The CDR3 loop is CSARVTGEQFF. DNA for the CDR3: TGCAGTGCTAGAGTAACGGGTGAGCAGTTCTTC.

The CDR3 here is CASSFNSSILAKNIQYF. In DNA, the CDR3 is TGCGCCAGCAGCTTCAACTCGTCGATCTTAGCCAAAAACATTCAGTACTTC. The chain combines TRBV5-1 with TRBJ2-4; no clear D gene. This CDR3 is 17 amino acids long. With 2 bases removed from V and 0 bases from J, the gap between germline ends came to 15 bases. The germline V gene has CDR1 SGHRS and CDR2 YFSETQ.

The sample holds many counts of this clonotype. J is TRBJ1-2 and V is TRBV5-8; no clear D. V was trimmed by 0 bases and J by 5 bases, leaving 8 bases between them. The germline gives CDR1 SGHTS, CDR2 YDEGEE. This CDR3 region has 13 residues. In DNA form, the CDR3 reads TGTGCCAGCAGCTTGGTCACTGGGTATGGCTACACCTTC. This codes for CASSLVTGYGYTF.

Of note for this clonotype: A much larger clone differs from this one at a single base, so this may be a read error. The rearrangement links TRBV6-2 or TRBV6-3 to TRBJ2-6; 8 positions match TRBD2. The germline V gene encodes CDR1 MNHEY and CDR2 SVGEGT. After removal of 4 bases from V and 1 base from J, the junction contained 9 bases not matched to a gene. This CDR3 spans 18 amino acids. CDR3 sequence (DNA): TGTGCCAGCAGTTGCTCGATTAGCGGGATGTCTGGGGCCAACGTCCTGACTTTC. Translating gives CASSCSISGMSGANVLTF.

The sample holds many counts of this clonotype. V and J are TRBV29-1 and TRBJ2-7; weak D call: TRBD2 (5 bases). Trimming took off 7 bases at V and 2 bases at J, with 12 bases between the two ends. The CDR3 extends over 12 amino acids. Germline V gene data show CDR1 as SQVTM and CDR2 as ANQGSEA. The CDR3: CSGRTSTYEQYF. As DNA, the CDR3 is TGCAGCGGCAGGACTTCGACCTACGAGCAGTACTTC.

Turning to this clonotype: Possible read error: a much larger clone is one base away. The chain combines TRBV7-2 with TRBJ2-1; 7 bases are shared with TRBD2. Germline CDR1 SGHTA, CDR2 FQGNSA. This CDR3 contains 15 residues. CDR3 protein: CVSSRSGVSYNEQFF. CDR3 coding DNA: TGTGTCAGCAGCCGAAGCGGGGTCTCCTACAATGAGCAGTTCTTC.

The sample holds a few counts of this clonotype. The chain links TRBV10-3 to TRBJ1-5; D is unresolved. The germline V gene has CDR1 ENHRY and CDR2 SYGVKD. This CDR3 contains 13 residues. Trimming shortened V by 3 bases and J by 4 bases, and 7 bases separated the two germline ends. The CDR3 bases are TGTGCCATCAGTGACAGTAATAATCAGCCCCAGCATTTT. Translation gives CAISDSNNQPQHF.